This TCR beta chain was observed in a study of read filtering for tumor transcriptome and immune sequencing. On the study more broadly: Mean patient age was roughly 66 years, range 47 to 80; roughly 18 male, 14 female. Revised staging placed fewer than ten patients in R-ISS I, some 17 in II, about 7 in III.

V was pared by 8 bases and J by 0 bases, with 4 bases of the junction left unmatched. In germline, CDR1 is ENHRY, CDR2 SYGVKD. This CDR3 is 14 amino acids long. This clonotype occurred many times. The library was built from about 370 ng RNA with molecular barcoded adaptors for alpha/delta and beta/gamma chains. TCRdb reprocessed the reads via MiXCR and lists one record per CDR3 protein. The sample contains about 50,000 distinct CDR3 sequences, approximately 19% of which appear only once. Specimen: a population of CD138-negative cells sorted from bone marrow. This TCR derives from a donor older than 35 with multiple myeloma. The chain joins TRBV10-3 to TRBJ2-1; 7 bases map to TRBD1. CDR3 protein: CAILRDSSYNEQFF. DNA of the CDR3: TGTGCCATCCTCCGGGACAGCTCCTACAATGAGCAGTTCTTC.